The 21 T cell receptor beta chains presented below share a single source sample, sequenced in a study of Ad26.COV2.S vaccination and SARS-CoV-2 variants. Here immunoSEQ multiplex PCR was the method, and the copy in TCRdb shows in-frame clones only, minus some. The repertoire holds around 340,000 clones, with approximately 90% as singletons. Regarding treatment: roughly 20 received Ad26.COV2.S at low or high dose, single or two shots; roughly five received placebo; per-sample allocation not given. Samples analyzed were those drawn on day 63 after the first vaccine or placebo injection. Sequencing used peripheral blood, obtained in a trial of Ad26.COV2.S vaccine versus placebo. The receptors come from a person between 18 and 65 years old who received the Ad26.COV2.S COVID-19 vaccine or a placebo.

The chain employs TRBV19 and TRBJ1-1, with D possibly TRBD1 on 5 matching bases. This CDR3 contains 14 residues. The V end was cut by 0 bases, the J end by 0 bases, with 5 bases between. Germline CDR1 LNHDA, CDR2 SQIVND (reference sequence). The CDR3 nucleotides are TGTGCCAGTAGTATAGAAGGGGTGAACACTGAAGCTTTCTTT. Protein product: CASSIEGVNTEAFF.

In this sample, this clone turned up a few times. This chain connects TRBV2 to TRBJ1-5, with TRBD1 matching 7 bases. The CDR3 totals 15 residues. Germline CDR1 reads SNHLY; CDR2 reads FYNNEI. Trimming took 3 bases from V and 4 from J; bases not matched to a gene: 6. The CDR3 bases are TGTGCCAGCAGTGAGGCCAGGGGGGGTAATCAGCCCCAGCATTTT. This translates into CASSEARGGNQPQHF. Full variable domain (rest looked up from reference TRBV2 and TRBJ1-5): EPEVTQTPSHQVTQMGQEVILRCVPISNHLYFYWYRQILGQKVEFLVSFYNNEISEKSEIFDDQFSVERPDGSNFTLKIRSTKLEDSAMYFCASSEARGGNQPQHFGDGTRLSIL.

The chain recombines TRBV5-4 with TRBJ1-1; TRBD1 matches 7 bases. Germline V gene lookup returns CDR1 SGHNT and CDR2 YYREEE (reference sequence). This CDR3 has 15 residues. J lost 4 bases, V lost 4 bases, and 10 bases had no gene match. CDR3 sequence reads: CASSAPSGGGTEAFF. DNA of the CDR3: TGTGCCAGCAGCGCACCCTCAGGGGGGGGCACTGAAGCTTTCTTT.

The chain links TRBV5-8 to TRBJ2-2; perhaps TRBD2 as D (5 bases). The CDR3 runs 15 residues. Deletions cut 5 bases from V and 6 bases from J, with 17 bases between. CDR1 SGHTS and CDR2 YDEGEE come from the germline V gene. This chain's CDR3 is CASSPGSPRAGELFF. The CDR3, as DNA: TGTGCCAGCAGTCCGGGGAGCCCTCGGGCCGGGGAGCTGTTTTTT.

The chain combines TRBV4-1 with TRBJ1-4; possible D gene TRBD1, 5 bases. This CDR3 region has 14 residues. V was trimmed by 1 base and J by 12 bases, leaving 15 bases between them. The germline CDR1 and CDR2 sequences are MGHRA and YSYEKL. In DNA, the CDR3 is TGCGCCAGCAGCCAAGTTGTGGGGTCGGGGGAACTGTTTTTT. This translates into CASSQVVGSGELFF.

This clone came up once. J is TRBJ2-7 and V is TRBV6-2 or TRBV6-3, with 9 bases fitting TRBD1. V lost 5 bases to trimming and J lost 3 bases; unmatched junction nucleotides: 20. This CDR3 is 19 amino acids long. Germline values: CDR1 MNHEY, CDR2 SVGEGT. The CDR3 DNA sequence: TGTGCCAGCAGTCCACGGTGGGGACAGGGTGAACAACTGTACTACGAGCAGTACTTC. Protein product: CASSPRWGQGEQLYYEQYF.

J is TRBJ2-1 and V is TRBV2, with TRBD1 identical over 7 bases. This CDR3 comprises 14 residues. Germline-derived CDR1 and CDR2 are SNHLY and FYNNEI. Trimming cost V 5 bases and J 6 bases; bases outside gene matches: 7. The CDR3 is CASSWSRGPNEQFF. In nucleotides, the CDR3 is TGTGCCAGCAGTTGGTCTAGGGGGCCCAATGAGCAGTTCTTC.

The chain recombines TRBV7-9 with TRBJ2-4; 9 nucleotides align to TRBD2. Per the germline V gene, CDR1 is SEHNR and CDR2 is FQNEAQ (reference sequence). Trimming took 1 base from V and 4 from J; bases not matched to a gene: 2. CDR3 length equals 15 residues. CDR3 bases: TGTGCCAGCAGCTTAGGTCTAGCGGGAAAAAACATTCAGTACTTC. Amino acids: CASSLGLAGKNIQYF.

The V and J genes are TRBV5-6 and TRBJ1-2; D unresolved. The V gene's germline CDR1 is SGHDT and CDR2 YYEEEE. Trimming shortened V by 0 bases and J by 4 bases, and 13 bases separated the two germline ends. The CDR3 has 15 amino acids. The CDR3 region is CASSLDGSVGYGYTF. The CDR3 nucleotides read TGTGCCAGCAGCTTGGATGGGTCAGTAGGCTATGGCTACACCTTC.

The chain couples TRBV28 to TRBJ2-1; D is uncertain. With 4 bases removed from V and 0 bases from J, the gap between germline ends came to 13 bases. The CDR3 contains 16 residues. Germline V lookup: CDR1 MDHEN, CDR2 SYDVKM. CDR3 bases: TGTGCCAGCAGTTGGACCCTCGATAGCTCCTACAATGAGCAGTTCTTC. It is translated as CASSWTLDSSYNEQFF.

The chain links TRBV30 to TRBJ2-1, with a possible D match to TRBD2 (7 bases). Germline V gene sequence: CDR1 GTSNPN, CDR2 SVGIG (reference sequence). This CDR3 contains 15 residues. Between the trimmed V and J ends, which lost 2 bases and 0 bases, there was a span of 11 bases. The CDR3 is CAWSWGGYSYNEQFF. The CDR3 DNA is TGTGCCTGGAGTTGGGGGGGCTACTCCTACAATGAGCAGTTCTTC. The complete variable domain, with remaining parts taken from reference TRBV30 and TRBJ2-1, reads SQTIHQWPATLVQPVGSPLSLECTVEGTSNPNLYWYRQAAGRGLQLLFYSVGIGQISSEVPQNLSASRPQDRQFILSSKKLLLSDSGFYLCAWSWGGYSYNEQFFGPGTRLTVL.

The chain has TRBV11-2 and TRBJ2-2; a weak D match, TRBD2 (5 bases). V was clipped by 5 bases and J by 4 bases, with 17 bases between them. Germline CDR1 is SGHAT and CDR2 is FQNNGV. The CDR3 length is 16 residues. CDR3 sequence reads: CASSPLHRAGTGELFF. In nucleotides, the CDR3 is TGTGCCAGCAGCCCACTCCACCGCGCGGGCACCGGGGAGCTGTTTTTT.

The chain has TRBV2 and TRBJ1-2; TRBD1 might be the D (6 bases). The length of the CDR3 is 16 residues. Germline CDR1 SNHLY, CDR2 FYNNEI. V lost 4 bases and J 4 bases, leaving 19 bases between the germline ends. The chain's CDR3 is CASSGQGWGQSYGYTF. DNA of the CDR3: TGTGCCAGCAGTGGCCAAGGTTGGGGGCAGAGCTATGGCTACACCTTC. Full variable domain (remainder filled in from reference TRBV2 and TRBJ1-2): EPEVTQTPSHQVTQMGQEVILRCVPISNHLYFYWYRQILGQKVEFLVSFYNNEISEKSEIFDDQFSVERPDGSNFTLKIRSTKLEDSAMYFCASSGQGWGQSYGYTFGSGTRLTVV.

CDR3 sequence reads: CASRGMGQGTGSNEQFF. The CDR3 DNA is TGTGCCAGCAGGGGTATGGGCCAGGGGACAGGGAGCAATGAGCAGTTCTTC. V is TRBV3-1 (or the pseudogene TRBV3-2) and J is TRBJ2-1; 9 bases line up with TRBD1. The germline V gene encodes CDR1 LGHDT and CDR2 YNNKEL (reference sequence). V gave up 6 bases and J gave up 6 bases; unmatched junction bases: 15. CDR3 length equals 17 residues.

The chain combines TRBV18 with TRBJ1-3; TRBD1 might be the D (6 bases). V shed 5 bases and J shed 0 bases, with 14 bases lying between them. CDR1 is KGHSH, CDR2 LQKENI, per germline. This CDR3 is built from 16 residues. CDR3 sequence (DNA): TGTGCCAGCTCAAACTACAGGGACCTCTCTGGAAACACCATATATTTT. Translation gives CASSNYRDLSGNTIYF. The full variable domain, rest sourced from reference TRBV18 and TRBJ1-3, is NAGVMQNPRHLVRRRGQEARLRCSPMKGHSHVYWYRQLPEEGLKFMVYLQKENIIDESGMPKERFSAEFPKEGPSILRIQQVVRGDSAAYFCASSNYRDLSGNTIYFGEGSWLTVV.

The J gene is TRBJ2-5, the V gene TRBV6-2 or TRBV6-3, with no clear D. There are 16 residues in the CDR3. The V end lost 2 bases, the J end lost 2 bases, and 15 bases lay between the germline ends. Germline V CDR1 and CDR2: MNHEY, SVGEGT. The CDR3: CASSYIFGRQQETQYF. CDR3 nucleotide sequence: TGTGCCAGCAGTTACATCTTCGGGCGGCAGCAAGAGACCCAGTACTTC.

The CDR3 sequence: CASSPDSWGTSGSWSGEQYF. CDR3 in DNA: TGTGCCAGCAGTCCGGACTCCTGGGGGACTAGCGGGAGCTGGAGCGGCGAGCAGTACTTC. The chain couples TRBV27 to TRBJ2-7; 14 bases match TRBD2. The CDR3 contains 20 residues. V was clipped by 5 bases and J by 6 bases; unmatched bases: 21. Per the germline V gene, CDR1 is MNHEY and CDR2 is SMNVEV (reference sequence).

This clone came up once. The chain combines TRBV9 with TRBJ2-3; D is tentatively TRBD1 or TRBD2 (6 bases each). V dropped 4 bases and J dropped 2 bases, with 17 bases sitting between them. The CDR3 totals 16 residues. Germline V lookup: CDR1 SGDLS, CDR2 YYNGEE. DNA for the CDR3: TGTGCCAGCAGCCCCCACGGAGGGGGGAACACAGATACGCAGTATTTT. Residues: CASSPHGGGNTDTQYF. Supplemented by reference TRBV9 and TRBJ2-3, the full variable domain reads DSGVTQTPKHLITATGQRVTLRCSPRSGDLSVYWYQQSLDQGLQFLIQYYNGEERAKGNILERFSAQQFPDLHSELNLSSLELGDSALYFCASSPHGGGNTDTQYFGPGTRLTVL.

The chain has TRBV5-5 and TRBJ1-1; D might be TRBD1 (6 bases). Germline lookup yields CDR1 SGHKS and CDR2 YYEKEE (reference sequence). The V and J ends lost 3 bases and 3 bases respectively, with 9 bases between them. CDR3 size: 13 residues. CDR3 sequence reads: CASSWGRDTEAFF. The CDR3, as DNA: TGTGCCAGCAGCTGGGGGCGGGACACTGAAGCTTTCTTT.

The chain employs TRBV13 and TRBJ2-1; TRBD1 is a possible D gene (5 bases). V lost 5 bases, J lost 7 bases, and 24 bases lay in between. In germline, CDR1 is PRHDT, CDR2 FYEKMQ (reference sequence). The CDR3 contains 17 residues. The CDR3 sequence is CASSGRGTGDSVNEQFF. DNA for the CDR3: TGTGCCAGCAGCGGTAGGGGTACAGGCGATTCGGTAAATGAGCAGTTCTTC.

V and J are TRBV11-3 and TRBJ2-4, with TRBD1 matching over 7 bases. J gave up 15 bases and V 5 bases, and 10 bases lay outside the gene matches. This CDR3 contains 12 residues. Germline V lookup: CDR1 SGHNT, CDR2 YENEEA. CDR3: CASSRTRGQLYF. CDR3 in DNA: TGTGCCAGCAGCAGAACTAGGGGGCAGCTGTACTTC.